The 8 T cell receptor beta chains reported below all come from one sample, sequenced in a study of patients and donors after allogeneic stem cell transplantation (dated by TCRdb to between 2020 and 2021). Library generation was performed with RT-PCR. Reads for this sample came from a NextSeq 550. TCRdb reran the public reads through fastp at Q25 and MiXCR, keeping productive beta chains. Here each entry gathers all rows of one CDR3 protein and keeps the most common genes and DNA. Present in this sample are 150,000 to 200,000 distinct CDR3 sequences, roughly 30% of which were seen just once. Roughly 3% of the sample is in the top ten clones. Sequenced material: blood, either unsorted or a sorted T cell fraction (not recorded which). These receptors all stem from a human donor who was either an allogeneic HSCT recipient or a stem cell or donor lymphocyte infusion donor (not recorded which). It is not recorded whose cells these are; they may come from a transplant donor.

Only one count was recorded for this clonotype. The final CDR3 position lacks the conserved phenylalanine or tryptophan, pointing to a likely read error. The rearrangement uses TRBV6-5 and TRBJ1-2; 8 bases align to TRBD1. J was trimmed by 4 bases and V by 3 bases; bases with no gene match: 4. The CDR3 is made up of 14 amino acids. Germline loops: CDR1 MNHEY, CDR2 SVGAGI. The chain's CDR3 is CASSYSGQGYGYTL. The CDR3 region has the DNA TGTGCCAGCAGTTATTCCGGACAGGGCTATGGCTACACCCTC.

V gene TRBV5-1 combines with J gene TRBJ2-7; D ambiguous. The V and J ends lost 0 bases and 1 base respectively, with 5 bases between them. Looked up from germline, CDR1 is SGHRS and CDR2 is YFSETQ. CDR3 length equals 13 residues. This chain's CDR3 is CASSLGRSYEQYF. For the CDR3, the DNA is TGCGCCAGCAGCTTGGGACGTTCCTACGAGCAGTACTTC.

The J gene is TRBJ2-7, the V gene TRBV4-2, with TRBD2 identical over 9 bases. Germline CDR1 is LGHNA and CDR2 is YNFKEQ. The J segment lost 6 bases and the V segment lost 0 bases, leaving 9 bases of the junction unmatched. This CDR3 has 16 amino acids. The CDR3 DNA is TGTGCCAGCAGCCAAGATATGCGGGAGGGCCTTATCGAGCAGTACTTC. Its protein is CASSQDMREGLIEQYF.

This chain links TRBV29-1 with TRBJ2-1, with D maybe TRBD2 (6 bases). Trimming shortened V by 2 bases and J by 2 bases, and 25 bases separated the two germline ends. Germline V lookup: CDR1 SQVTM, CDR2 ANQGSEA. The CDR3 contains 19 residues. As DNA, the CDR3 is TGCAGCGTTGAATCATCTGGATTCACCGGGAGCTGGGCCTACAATGAGCAGTTCTTC. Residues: CSVESSGFTGSWAYNEQFF.

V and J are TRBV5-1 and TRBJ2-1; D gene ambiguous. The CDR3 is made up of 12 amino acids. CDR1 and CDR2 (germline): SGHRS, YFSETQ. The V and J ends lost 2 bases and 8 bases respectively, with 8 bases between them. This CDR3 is CASSFLYDEQFF. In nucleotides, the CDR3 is TGCGCCAGCAGCTTTCTGTACGATGAGCAGTTCTTC.

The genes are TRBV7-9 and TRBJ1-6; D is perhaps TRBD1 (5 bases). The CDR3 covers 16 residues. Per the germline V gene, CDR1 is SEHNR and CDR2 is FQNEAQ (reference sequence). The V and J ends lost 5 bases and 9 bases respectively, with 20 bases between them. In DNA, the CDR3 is TGTGCCAGCAGCGAGGCCGGGACTGGACTTTTTTCACCCCTCCACTTT. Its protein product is CASSEAGTGLFSPLHF.

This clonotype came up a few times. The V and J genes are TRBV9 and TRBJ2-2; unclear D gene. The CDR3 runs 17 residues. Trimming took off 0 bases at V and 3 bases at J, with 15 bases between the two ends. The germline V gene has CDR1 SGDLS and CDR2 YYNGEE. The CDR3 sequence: CASSVAGFVADTGELFF. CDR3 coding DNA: TGTGCCAGCAGCGTAGCGGGTTTTGTGGCTGACACCGGGGAGCTGTTTTTT.

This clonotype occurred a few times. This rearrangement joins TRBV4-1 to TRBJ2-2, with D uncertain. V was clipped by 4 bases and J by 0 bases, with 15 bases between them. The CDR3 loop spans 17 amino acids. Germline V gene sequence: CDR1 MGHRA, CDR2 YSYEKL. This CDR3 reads CASSPDRGASNTGELFF. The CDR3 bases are TGCGCCAGCAGCCCAGACCGAGGAGCTTCGAACACCGGGGAGCTGTTTTTT.